This T cell receptor beta chain appears in the sequencing data of a study of tumor-infiltrating lymphocytes in oesophageal squamous cell carcinoma. TCRdb re-called the PCR reads through MiXCR, storing one row per CDR3 protein. Of some 22,000 distinct CDR3 sequences listed, 36% are singletons. This clonotype has at least ten counts. The CDR3 has 13 residues. With 3 bases removed from V and 5 bases from J, the gap between germline ends came to 10 bases. Germline values: CDR1 ENHRY, CDR2 SYGVKD. Sequencing used esophageal tumor tissue. The chain joins TRBV10-3 to TRBJ1-2; the D is unclear. This TCR was recovered from a male donor with esophageal squamous cell carcinoma. CDR3 coding DNA: TGTGCCATCAGTGAAAGGAGGTGGTATGGCTACACCTTC. This gives the protein CAISERRWYGYTF.